The clone carrying this T cell receptor beta chain turned up a few times. The antigen is unknown. With baseline, cycle 4 day 1, and cycle 7 day 1 as timepoints, blood was sampled. These data belong to a study of OX40 agonist ivuxolimab in advanced cancers. Overall study: Patients were infused with ivuxolimab every 2 weeks at 0.01 to 10 mg/kg. Study-wide results and limits: At doses 0.1 to 3.0 mg/kg, CD4+ and CD8+ clones expanded. Expanded clones were, on average, more numerous in CD8+ T cells than in CD4+.

CDR3 length: 15 amino acids. The germline V gene has CDR1 SGHVS and CDR2 FNYEAQ. Germline trimming cut 4 bases from V and 8 bases from J; bases unmatched to any gene: 10. Using immunoSEQ multiplex PCR, the repertoire was profiled, and TCRdb retains in-frame clones only, with some absent. The data hold 45,000 to 65,000 clones, with roughly four fifths observed a single time. The origin of this receptor is an adult with an advanced solid tumor such as melanoma, head and neck, liver or kidney cancer. This chain uses TRBV7-6 with TRBJ1-4, with 7 bases matching TRBD1. This material consisted of CD4+ or CD8+ T cells sorted from blood, taken in a trial of the OX40 agonist ivuxolimab. The CDR3 region is CASSSDRVWEEKLFF. The CDR3 region has the DNA TGTGCCAGCAGCTCAGACAGGGTCTGGGAGGAAAAACTGTTTTTT. Full variable domain (rest looked up from reference TRBV7-6 and TRBJ1-4): GAGVSQSPRYKVTKRGQDVALRCDPISGHVSLYWYRQALGQGPEFLTYFNYEAQQDKSGLPNDRFSAERPEGSISTLTIQRTEQRDSAMYRCASSSDRVWEEKLFFGSGTQLSVL.